The 6 T cell receptor beta chains below all came from one sample that was sequenced in a study of T cells in Graves' hyperthyroidism and ophthalmopathy (dated by TCRdb to the late 2010s). The library came from multiplex PCR. The run used an Illumina HiSeq 2000. The TCR beta CDR3 regions were amplified from the RNA transcripts. The first round of RT-PCR for the TCR CDR3 was performed with the HTBI primer set and the Qiagen OneStep RT-PCR kit. TCRdb ran its own pipeline on the public reads, namely fastp trimming at Q25 and MiXCR clone calling, and kept in-frame beta chains. Duplicate CDR3 protein sequences are folded into a single record with the most common DNA and genes. This sample comprises about 260,000 distinct CDR3 sequences, over 15% of them detected only once. The ten largest clones represent about 29% of the sample. Material: blood. The receptors stem from a woman aged 18-30 years with Graves' ophthalmopathy.

At least ten counts were recorded for this clonotype. The CDR3 reads CSATDGWYGYTF. Written as DNA, the CDR3 is TGCAGTGCTACGGACGGATGGTATGGCTACACCTTC. J is TRBJ1-2 and V is TRBV20-1; D ambiguous. The CDR3 extends over 12 amino acids. Trimming removed 4 bases from V and 5 bases from J, with 11 bases in between. From germline, CDR1 is DFQATT and CDR2 SNEGSKA (reference sequence).

V gene TRBV28 combines with J gene TRBJ1-5, with 11 bases aligning to TRBD1. The CDR3 spans 17 residues. Per the germline V gene, CDR1 is MDHEN and CDR2 is SYDVKM. The trim removed 5 bases at V and 6 bases at J, leaving 12 bases unmatched. CDR3 residues: CASSTPGTGGRGQPQHF. CDR3 nucleotide sequence: TGTGCCAGCAGTACGCCGGGGACAGGGGGAAGAGGTCAGCCCCAGCATTTT.

This sequence joins TRBV29-1 and TRBJ2-1; the match to TRBD2 covers 14 bases. J gave up 8 bases and V 5 bases, and 8 bases lay outside the gene matches. The CDR3 loop spans 15 amino acids. Germline assignment: CDR1 SQVTM and CDR2 ANQGSEA. CDR3 loop: CSVLFWTSGRYEQFF. The CDR3 DNA sequence: TGCAGCGTTCTGTTTTGGACTAGCGGGAGGTATGAGCAGTTCTTC.

The CDR3 region has the DNA TGTGCCAGCAGCTCGGGCCTCCGAGGCGGGACAGATACGCAGTATTTT. The encoded protein is CASSSGLRGGTDTQYF. The rearrangement links TRBV9 to TRBJ2-3; weak D call: TRBD2 (5 bases). Trimming cost V 4 bases and J 3 bases, with 18 bases left between them. CDR3 length: 16 amino acids. CDR1 and CDR2 from the germline V gene are SGDLS and YYNGEE.

This clonotype was seen ten or more times. The chain has TRBV4-1 and TRBJ2-7; TRBD2 matches at 11 bases. Losses at the gene ends were 2 bases for V and 1 base for J; bases not matched to a gene: 7. CDR1 and CDR2 from the germline V gene are MGHRA and YSYEKL. The CDR3 is 17 residues long. The CDR3 sequence is CASSQHVAGGGSYEQYF. CDR3 sequence (DNA): TGCGCCAGCAGCCAACACGTAGCGGGAGGGGGGTCCTACGAGCAGTACTTC.

There are many counts of this clonotype. The rearrangement links TRBV20-1 to TRBJ2-2; D unclear. Looked up from germline, CDR1 is DFQATT and CDR2 is SNEGSKA (reference sequence). V lost 0 bases and J lost 4, with 6 bases in between. There are 13 residues in the CDR3. The CDR3, as DNA: TGCAGTGCTAGAGAGGCGAGCACCGGGGAGCTGTTTTTT. The encoded protein is CSAREASTGELFF.